Shown below are 30 T cell receptor beta chains from a single sample sequenced in a study of blood T cells in healthy people across ages. Primed by a sample-barcoded 5' primer and a J-beta primer mix, a second PCR proceeded for roughly 6 to 12 cycles. TCRdb independently ran MiXCR on the 5' RACE reads; one entry per CDR3 protein. Among fewer than 2 million distinct CDR3 sequences, about two fifths were seen once, and the ten largest hold 23%. Sequenced input: blood. The receptors stem from a human donor in good health.

This clonotype was counted only a few times. V usage is TRBV7-2 and J usage is TRBJ1-2, with D unclear. V was shortened by 1 base and J by 4 bases, with 13 bases between the two germline ends. Germline-derived CDR1 and CDR2 are SGHTA and FQGNSA. The CDR3 runs to 15 residues. The DNA for the CDR3 is TGTGCCAGCAGCTTAGATAGGACGAGGGCCTATGGCTACACCTTC. Its protein product is CASSLDRTRAYGYTF.

The chain recombines TRBV4-3 with TRBJ2-1, with D perhaps being TRBD1 or TRBD2 (5 bases each). V was shortened by 1 base and J by 9 bases, with 10 bases between the two germline ends. CDR3 length equals 13 residues. The V gene's germline CDR1 is LGHNA and CDR2 YSLEER. Here the CDR3 DNA reads TGCGCCAGCAGCCAAGTGGAGAGGGGTGAGCAGTTCTTC. Translating it yields CASSQVERGEQFF.

This chain joins TRBV28 and TRBJ2-5; D not certain. Germline assignment: CDR1 MDHEN and CDR2 SYDVKM. CDR3 length equals 14 residues. Deletions cut 4 bases from V and 0 bases from J, with 9 bases between. CDR3 sequence (DNA): TGTGCCAGCAGTTCCCAGAAGTACCAAGAGACCCAGTACTTC. Amino acid sequence: CASSSQKYQETQYF.

This clonotype was counted only a few times. The chain joins TRBV27 to TRBJ2-1; 7 nucleotides align to TRBD1. Germline assignment: CDR1 MNHEY and CDR2 SMNVEV (reference sequence). Germline trimming cut 1 base from V and 5 bases from J; bases unmatched to any gene: 11. This CDR3 has 17 residues. This chain's CDR3 is CASSLLSRGRLNNEQFF. The CDR3 DNA reads TGTGCCAGCAGTTTATTAAGTAGGGGGCGCTTAAACAATGAGCAGTTCTTC.

This clonotype has only a few counts. The chain recombines TRBV24-1 with TRBJ2-6, with D hard to call. V was pared by 7 bases and J by 4 bases, with 16 bases between. CDR3 size: 16 residues. Germline V gene lookup returns CDR1 KGHDR and CDR2 SFDVKD. The CDR3 DNA follows: TGTGCCACCAGACAAACACCCTGGTTAGGGGCCAACGTCCTGACTTTC. This gives the protein CATRQTPWLGANVLTF.

The chain links TRBV27 to TRBJ2-1; no definite D call. Germline CDR1 and CDR2: MNHEY and SMNVEV (reference sequence). The CDR3 totals 14 residues. V was trimmed by 0 bases and J by 13 bases, leaving 16 bases between them. The CDR3 region has the DNA TGTGCCAGCAGTTTATCGGAGCCGAGTGAGACCCAGTTCTTC. As protein: CASSLSEPSETQFF.

This clonotype was detected only a few times. The V call is TRBV7-2, the J call TRBJ2-5; D gene unclear. The better agreement between TRBJ2-7 and the DNA end casts doubt on the J call. Looked up from germline, CDR1 is SGHTA and CDR2 is FQGNSA. The CDR3 covers 14 residues. CDR3 in amino acids: CASSLGIQLYEQYF. As DNA, the CDR3 is TGTGCCAGCAGCTTAGGCATACAACTCTACGAGCAGTACTTC.

The chain links TRBV7-2 to TRBJ1-2; D is unresolved. Germline assignment: CDR1 SGHTA and CDR2 FQGNSA. V was shortened by 0 bases and J by 6 bases, with 14 bases between the two germline ends. CDR3 length: 15 amino acids. CDR3 sequence (DNA): TGTGCCAGCAGCTTAGCGCTTGTGGGAGGCGATGGCTACACCTTC. Protein: CASSLALVGGDGYTF.

The chain has TRBV18 and TRBJ1-1; D ambiguous. Trimming removed 1 base from V and 1 base from J, with 7 bases in between. The germline V gene has CDR1 KGHSH and CDR2 LQKENI. CDR3 length: 14 residues. CDR3 sequence reads: CASSPREKNTEAFF. The CDR3 nucleotides are TGTGCCAGCTCACCACGGGAGAAGAACACTGAAGCTTTCTTT.

This chain uses TRBV5-6 with TRBJ2-5; D is uncertain. Looked up from germline, CDR1 is SGHDT and CDR2 is YYEEEE. This CDR3 is 16 amino acids long. Trimming cost V 4 bases and J 3 bases, with 19 bases left between them. The chain's CDR3 is CASSLRLGRVKETQYF. CDR3 in DNA: TGTGCCAGCAGCCTCAGACTTGGACGGGTAAAAGAGACCCAGTACTTC.

The genes are TRBV20-1 and TRBJ2-4; tentatively, D is TRBD2 (5 bases). The last part of the DNA fits TRBJ2-5 better; the J call may be wrong. Germline V lookup: CDR1 DFQATT, CDR2 SNEGSKA (reference sequence). The CDR3 is made up of 16 amino acids. For the CDR3, the DNA is TGCAGTGCTAGAGTACTAGGGAAAGAAACAGAAGAGACCCAGTACTTC. Its protein product is CSARVLGKETEETQYF.

The chain joins TRBV12-3 or TRBV12-4 to TRBJ2-3, with TRBD2 matching 9 bases. The CDR3 has 15 residues. V was clipped by 4 bases and J by 4 bases; unmatched bases: 6. In DNA, the CDR3 is TGTGCCAGCAGTTCGTTTGGCGGGGGGGCAGATACGCAGTATTTT. It codes for CASSSFGGGADTQYF.

The chain joins TRBV24-1 to TRBJ2-1, with D possibly TRBD2 on 5 matching bases. The CDR3 is 13 amino acids. Germline assignment: CDR1 KGHDR and CDR2 SFDVKD. Trimming cost V 5 bases and J 11 bases, with 15 bases left between them. In nucleotides, the CDR3 is TGTGCCACCAGTGCCGGGGTGGGCAGAAAGCAGTTCTTC. It translates to CATSAGVGRKQFF.

This chain uses TRBV13 with TRBJ1-5; D gene unclear. The CDR3 totals 15 residues. From germline, CDR1 is PRHDT and CDR2 FYEKMQ (reference sequence). Trimming removed 0 bases from V and 3 bases from J, with 9 bases in between. The CDR3, as DNA: TGTGCCAGCAGCTTAGGAGGCAGCGCCAATCAGCCCCAGCATTTT. Translating it yields CASSLGGSANQPQHF.

Only a few counts were recorded for this clonotype. The chain recombines TRBV4-2 with TRBJ2-1; 8 bases are a match to TRBD2. Trimming removed 4 bases from V and 8 bases from J; junction bases left unmatched: 7. Germline V CDR1 and CDR2: LGHNA, YNFKEQ. CDR3 size: 14 residues. CDR3 loop: CASSPRLAGHEQFF. The CDR3 coding sequence is TGTGCCAGCAGCCCCCGCCTAGCGGGCCATGAGCAGTTCTTC.

The gene calls are TRBV12-3 or TRBV12-4 and TRBJ1-2; TRBD1 matches 7 bases. Unmatched junction bases numbered 5, after V lost 1 base and J lost 3 bases. The CDR3 loop spans 15 amino acids. CDR3 DNA: TGTGCCAGCAGTTTAGGGGCGACAGGGCACTATGGCTACACCTTC. Translating gives CASSLGATGHYGYTF.

The chain joins TRBV28 to TRBJ1-1, with a possible D match to TRBD1 (5 bases). CDR3 length: 16 residues. V was shortened by 5 bases and J by 1 base, with 17 bases between the two germline ends. Germline V gives CDR1 MDHEN, CDR2 SYDVKM. CDR3 in amino acids: CASSLFPGRTNTEAFF. The CDR3 nucleotides are TGTGCCAGCAGTCTATTTCCAGGGAGGACGAACACTGAAGCTTTCTTT.

The CDR3 loop is CSVEHGGTQFF. The DNA of the CDR3 is TGCAGCGTTGAACACGGGGGGACTCAGTTCTTC. The V call is TRBV29-1, the J call TRBJ2-1; 7 nucleotides agree with TRBD2. CDR1 and CDR2 (germline): SQVTM, ANQGSEA. J lost 13 bases, V lost 2 bases, and 5 bases had no gene match. The CDR3 consists of 11 residues.

This clonotype was seen a few times. The chain couples TRBV12-3 or TRBV12-4 to TRBJ1-2, with 7 nucleotides matching TRBD1. With V trimmed by 5 bases and J by 7 bases, 10 bases remained unmatched. The CDR3 is 14 residues long. The DNA of the CDR3 is TGTGCCAGCAGTCCCCGACAGGGAGCGGTTGGCTACACCTTC. Translated, it gives CASSPRQGAVGYTF.

The chain uses TRBV7-9 and TRBJ2-7, with 9 nucleotides matching TRBD1. There are 13 residues in the CDR3. V trimming: 5 bases; J trimming: 7 bases; junction bases outside the gene matches: 6. The germline gives CDR1 SEHNR, CDR2 FQNEAQ (reference sequence). CDR3 residues: CASSRGQGGEQYF. The CDR3 DNA reads as TGTGCCAGCAGCCGGGGACAGGGCGGAGAGCAGTACTTC.

The chain is built from TRBV29-1 and TRBJ2-1; 10 bases are a match to TRBD1. This CDR3 region has 13 residues. The V gene's germline CDR1 is SQVTM and CDR2 ANQGSEA. The trim removed 6 bases at V and 7 bases at J, leaving 6 bases unmatched. The CDR3 DNA reads as TGCAGCGTACCGGGACAGGGGCGGAATGAGCAGTTCTTC. It specifies CSVPGQGRNEQFF.

The chain recombines TRBV5-1 with TRBJ1-1; 10 nucleotides line up with TRBD1. J lost 7 bases, V lost 0 bases, and 6 bases had no gene match. Germline V lookup: CDR1 SGHRS, CDR2 YFSETQ. CDR3 length equals 15 residues. CDR3 DNA sequence: TGCGCCAGCAGCTTGGTGGGGGACAGGGGAGTTGAAGCTTTCTTT. This sequence encodes CASSLVGDRGVEAFF. Complete variable domain (other parts from reference TRBV5-1 and TRBJ1-1): KAGVTQTPRYLIKTRGQQVTLSCSPISGHRSVSWYQQTPGQGLQFLFEYFSETQRNKGNFPGRFSGRQFSNSRSEMNVSTLELGDSALYLCASSLVGDRGVEAFFGQGTRLTVV.

The V gene is TRBV7-6, the J gene TRBJ1-5; D remains unclear. Germline CDR1 and CDR2: SGHVS and FNYEAQ. This CDR3 has 16 residues. With 2 bases removed from V and 0 bases from J, the gap between germline ends came to 11 bases. Written as DNA, the CDR3 is TGTGCCAGCAGCTTACTACCGGGGTCTAGCAATCAGCCCCAGCATTTT. Translated: CASSLLPGSSNQPQHF.

The rearrangement uses TRBV7-2 and TRBJ2-3; D might be TRBD1 (6 bases). The CDR3 covers 14 residues. Trimming stripped 2 bases from V and 4 bases from J, with 10 bases between. Germline V gene data show CDR1 as SGHTA and CDR2 as FQGNSA. The CDR3 here is CASSLNRASDTQYF. In DNA form, the CDR3 reads TGTGCCAGCAGCTTAAACAGGGCCTCAGATACGCAGTATTTT.

The rearrangement links TRBV3-1 to TRBJ1-5; no clear D gene. The CDR3 contains 14 residues. Germline CDR1 reads LGHDT; CDR2 reads YNNKEL (reference sequence). Trimming cost V 3 bases and J 7 bases, with 13 bases left between them. The CDR3 DNA sequence: TGTGCCAGCAGCCAGGGAGGGCACCAACAGCCCCAGCATTTT. This encodes CASSQGGHQQPQHF.

V is TRBV25-1 and J is TRBJ1-2; 8 nucleotides agree with TRBD1. Germline V CDR1 and CDR2: MGHDK, SYGVNS. V was clipped by 3 bases and J by 8 bases; unmatched bases: 5. CDR3 length: 13 residues. CDR3 bases: TGTGCCAGCAGTGAGGACAGGGCTGGAGGCTACACCTTC. It encodes CASSEDRAGGYTF.

J is TRBJ1-4 and V is TRBV7-9, with D maybe TRBD1 (6 bases). With 5 bases removed from V and 10 bases from J, the gap between germline ends came to 17 bases. The CDR3 runs 14 residues. The V gene's germline CDR1 is SEHNR and CDR2 FQNEAQ (reference sequence). CDR3 residues: CASSETGGAGKLFF. CDR3 nucleotide sequence: TGTGCCAGCAGCGAGACAGGAGGGGCCGGAAAACTGTTTTTT.

Only a few counts were recorded for this clonotype. This chain joins TRBV9 and TRBJ2-6; D uncertain. This CDR3 is built from 17 residues. The germline V gene has CDR1 SGDLS and CDR2 YYNGEE. V shed 0 bases and J shed 2 bases, with 12 bases lying between them. This CDR3 reads CASSVERVAPGANVLTF. Here the CDR3 DNA reads TGTGCCAGCAGCGTAGAACGGGTAGCCCCTGGGGCCAACGTCCTGACTTTC. Variable domain in full (rest from reference TRBV9 and TRBJ2-6): DSGVTQTPKHLITATGQRVTLRCSPRSGDLSVYWYQQSLDQGLQFLIQYYNGEERAKGNILERFSAQQFPDLHSELNLSSLELGDSALYFCASSVERVAPGANVLTFGAGSRLTVL.

This clonotype appeared a single time. The rearrangement links TRBV7-9 to TRBJ1-1; D is undetermined. This CDR3 spans 17 amino acids. CDR1 and CDR2 (germline): SEHNR, FQNEAQ (reference sequence). Trimming took 0 bases from V and 1 from J, leaving 15 bases between them. The CDR3 DNA reads as TGTGCCAGCAGCTTAGCGGCATTGTGGATGGAGAACACTGAAGCTTTCTTT. This encodes CASSLAALWMENTEAFF.

The chain links TRBV7-9 to TRBJ2-4; D is unresolved. The J call may be mistaken, given a closer DNA end match to TRBJ2-7. This CDR3 comprises 13 residues. Germline V lookup: CDR1 SEHNR, CDR2 FQNEAQ (reference sequence). The CDR3 bases are TGTGCCAGCATCGAGGCAAACTCCTACGAGCAGTACTTC. It codes for CASIEANSYEQYF.